The 18 T cell receptor beta chains given below trace back to one sample, sequenced in a study of blood T cells in healthy people across ages. Together with a sample-barcoded 5' primer, a J-beta primer mix was included in a second PCR lasting about 6 to 12 cycles. TCRdb ran MiXCR on the 5' RACE reads and lists one entry per CDR3 protein. The sample holds more than 800,000 distinct CDR3 sequences, less than 35% seen once. Source material: blood. The source of these receptors is a woman older than 75 in good health.

At least ten counts were recorded for this clonotype. For the CDR3, the DNA is TGTGCCAGCAGTCACACTAGCTTGGCAGATACGCAGTATTTT. This encodes CASSHTSLADTQYF. The rearrangement links TRBV12-3 or TRBV12-4 to TRBJ2-3; possibly TRBD2 for D (6 bases). The CDR3 covers 14 residues. V lost 5 bases and J 4 bases, leaving 13 bases between the germline ends.

As to this clonotype: The junction and the germline gene differ at one end; a read error may be behind it. The rearrangement links TRBV4-1 to TRBJ2-1; TRBD1 matches at 9 bases. Germline values: CDR1 MGHRA, CDR2 YSYEKL. The CDR3 has 18 amino acids. This CDR3 reads CASSQLPARDRVYNERFF. The CDR3 DNA reads as TGCGCCAGCAGCCAACTGCCTGCCCGGGACAGGGTCTACAATGAGCGGTTCTTC.

This clonotype came up a few times. This sequence joins TRBV20-1 and TRBJ1-1; 9 nucleotides agree with TRBD1. The germline CDR1 and CDR2 sequences are DFQATT and SNEGSKA (reference sequence). V gave up 4 bases and J gave up 1 base; unmatched junction bases: 4. The CDR3 sequence is 14 residues long. The CDR3 region is CSATQGAWNTEAFF. CDR3 coding DNA: TGCAGTGCTACACAGGGGGCATGGAACACTGAAGCTTTCTTT.

This clonotype was picked up many times. The chain has TRBV7-2 and TRBJ2-7; the match to TRBD1 covers 9 bases. This CDR3 is 15 amino acids long. Germline CDR1 SGHTA, CDR2 FQGNSA. The V gene end was trimmed by 5 bases and the J gene end by 2 bases; junction bases not matched to a gene: 7. The CDR3 coding sequence is TGTGCCAGCAGCGAGGGACAGGGAACCACCTACGAGCAGTACTTC. Translated: CASSEGQGTTYEQYF.

There are many counts of this clonotype. This chain uses TRBV7-2 with TRBJ2-7; possibly TRBD2 for D (7 bases). The V gene lost 1 base and the J gene lost 7 bases, with 20 bases spanning the gap. Germline V gene sequence: CDR1 SGHTA, CDR2 FQGNSA. The CDR3 has 16 residues. CDR3 in amino acids: CASSLDAGAAYSEQYF. In nucleotides, the CDR3 is TGTGCCAGCAGCTTAGATGCGGGGGCGGCTTACTCGGAGCAGTACTTC. Drawing the rest from reference TRBV7-2 and TRBJ2-7, the complete variable domain is GAGVSQSPSNKVTEKGKDVELRCDPISGHTALYWYRQSLGQGLEFLIYFQGNSAPDKSGLPSDRFSAERTGGSVSTLTIQRTQQEDSAVYLCASSLDAGAAYSEQYFGPGTRLTVT.

V is TRBV10-3 and J is TRBJ1-2; possibly TRBD1 for D (6 bases). The CDR3 has 18 residues. The germline CDR1 and CDR2 sequences are ENHRY and SYGVKD. Trimming pared 0 bases from V and 2 bases from J, leaving 19 bases between. CDR3 residues: CAISESPGGASVNYGYTF. In DNA, the CDR3 is TGTGCCATCAGTGAGTCTCCGGGGGGCGCCTCGGTGAACTATGGCTACACCTTC.

The V gene is TRBV28, the J gene TRBJ2-3; D gene unclear. Trimming took off 8 bases at V and 2 bases at J, with 20 bases between the two ends. Germline assignment: CDR1 MDHEN and CDR2 SYDVKM. The CDR3 has 16 residues. CDR3 amino acids: CASSSEEVPYTDTQYF. The CDR3 DNA reads as TGTGCCAGCTCCTCTGAGGAAGTCCCCTACACAGATACGCAGTATTTT.

CDR3 loop: CASRSGSPAEAFF. The CDR3 nucleotides read TGTGCCAGCAGGTCCGGGAGCCCCGCTGAAGCTTTCTTT. The chain employs TRBV6-5 and TRBJ1-1; D not resolved. V was pared by 6 bases and J by 6 bases, with 14 bases between. This CDR3 contains 13 residues. The germline gives CDR1 MNHEY, CDR2 SVGAGI.

In the case of this clonotype: The junction differs from germline at one of its ends, possibly a read error. The V gene is TRBV5-4, the J gene TRBJ2-1, with 11 bases aligning to TRBD2. This CDR3 has 16 amino acids. Per germline, CDR1 SGHNT and CDR2 YYREEE (reference sequence). Here the CDR3 reads CASSSPTSGVVDERFF. CDR3 in DNA: TGTGCCAGCAGCTCACCGACTAGCGGGGTAGTCGATGAGCGGTTCTTC.

Note on this clonotype: Since a much larger clone is just one base distant, this may be a read error. V is TRBV10-3 and J is TRBJ2-5; the match to TRBD1 covers 12 bases. The CDR3 totals 16 residues. V lost 4 bases and J lost 0; bases outside the gene matches: 3. Germline V CDR1 and CDR2: ENHRY, SYGVKD. CDR3 sequence: CAISGGTGGYQETQYF. In nucleotides, the CDR3 is TGTGCCATCAGTGGAGGGACAGGGGGCTACCAAGAGACCCAGTACTTC.

This chain joins TRBV12-3 or TRBV12-4 and TRBJ1-2, with 7 bases that match TRBD1. The CDR3 is 16 amino acids. The J segment lost 0 bases and the V segment lost 6 bases, leaving 10 bases of the junction unmatched. The CDR3 sequence is CASRGPPGQPNYGYTF. CDR3 in DNA: TGTGCCAGCAGAGGACCTCCGGGACAGCCTAACTATGGCTACACCTTC.

This clonotype was picked up many times. The chain joins TRBV4-3 to TRBJ2-7; 9 bases agree with TRBD1. V was clipped by 4 bases and J by 6 bases; unmatched bases: 7. The CDR3 is 14 residues long. CDR1 LGHNA and CDR2 YSLEER come from the germline V gene. DNA for the CDR3: TGCGCCAGCAGCCCGGGACAGGGAGGCTTCGAGCAGTACTTC. Translated, it gives CASSPGQGGFEQYF.

J is TRBJ1-5 and V is TRBV4-3, with D maybe TRBD1 (5 bases). Trimming removed 3 bases at V and 3 bases at J, with 6 bases between. The CDR3 is 13 residues long. Germline V gene data show CDR1 as LGHNA and CDR2 as YSLEER. Written as DNA, the CDR3 is TGCGCCAGCAGCCAGGACACCAATCAGCCCCAGCATTTT. Translation: CASSQDTNQPQHF.

The chain employs TRBV11-3 and TRBJ1-3; D is ambiguous. V lost 6 bases to trimming and J lost 8 bases, with 11 bases between them. Per germline, CDR1 SGHNT and CDR2 YENEEA. The CDR3 is 12 amino acids. As DNA, the CDR3 is TGTGCCAGCAGGTCGGGAGGACACACCATATATTTT. Residues: CASRSGGHTIYF.

This clonotype was seen only a few times. The rearrangement links TRBV6-1 to TRBJ1-4, with TRBD1 as a possible D gene (6 bases). Germline CDR1 reads MNHNS; CDR2 reads SASEGT. The V and J ends lost 2 bases and 8 bases respectively, with 21 bases between them. There are 17 residues in the CDR3. CDR3 in amino acids: CASSEYTGALKHEKLFF. CDR3 DNA: TGTGCCAGCAGTGAATACACGGGGGCACTGAAACACGAAAAACTGTTTTTT.

J is TRBJ2-1 and V is TRBV30; 7 bases are shared with TRBD1. The DNA matches TRBJ2-7 better at its end, which makes the J call doubtful. The CDR3 sequence is 11 residues long. Germline assignment: CDR1 GTSNPN and CDR2 SVGIG (reference sequence). CDR3 amino acids: CAWTDRAEQYF. CDR3 sequence (DNA): TGTGCCTGGACTGACAGGGCCGAGCAGTACTTC.

This clonotype was counted ten times or more. This rearrangement joins TRBV20-1 to TRBJ2-1; 9 bases agree with TRBD2. J lost 4 bases, V lost 6 bases, and 7 bases had no gene match. The germline V gene has CDR1 DFQATT and CDR2 SNEGSKA (reference sequence). CDR3 length: 14 amino acids. CDR3 in amino acids: CSAQRGDQYNEQFF. The CDR3 DNA reads as TGCAGTGCGCAGCGGGGGGACCAATACAATGAGCAGTTCTTC.

The rearrangement uses TRBV6-6 and TRBJ1-5, with D maybe TRBD1 (5 bases). V shed 6 bases and J shed 7 bases, with 16 bases lying between them. Germline V gene lookup returns CDR1 MNHNY and CDR2 SVGAGI (reference sequence). CDR3 size: 14 residues. The CDR3 loop is CASSPNSGKQPQHF. The CDR3 DNA follows: TGTGCCAGCAGCCCTAATTCAGGGAAGCAGCCCCAGCATTTT.